This T cell receptor beta chain was observed in a study of T cells after yellow fever vaccination. As to this clonotype: Its antigen remains unidentified.

Study results and caveats: Weaker, the secondary response peaked sooner, at day 5 versus 15. Only a small proportion of the clonotypes turned up in both the CD4 and the CD8 compartments, likely arising from convergent recombination.

TCRdb re-derived calls from the 5' RACE reads in MiXCR, one entry per CDR3 protein. The sample holds some 560,000 distinct CDR3 sequences, around 21% seen once. V was trimmed by 3 bases and J by 2 bases, leaving 8 bases between them. Germline V gene data show CDR1 as SGHDN and CDR2 as FVKESK. This CDR3 comprises 13 residues. The clonotype originates from a man aged 25-40 years who received the YFV17D yellow fever vaccine. Here the sequenced sample was PBMCs, taken 15 days after the yellow fever booster vaccination. The chain couples TRBV14 to TRBJ2-7; D gene ambiguous. The CDR3 spells CASSQILAYEQYF. CDR3 nucleotides: TGTGCCAGCAGCCAGATCTTAGCCTACGAGCAGTACTTC. Based on the CDR3 plus reference TRBV14 and TRBJ2-7, the full variable domain is EAGVTQFPSHSVIEKGQTVTLRCDPISGHDNLYWYRRVMGKEIKFLLHFVKESKQDESGMPNNRFLAERTGGTYSTLKVQPAELEDSGVYFCASSQILAYEQYFGPGTRLTVT.